This T cell receptor (beta chain) was recorded in a study of cytomegalovirus exposure and HLA in healthy donors. The overall study: A prior study identified approximately 120 million unique TCR beta sequences from roughly 180 million T cells.

Regarding this clone: No antigen is known for it.

Both 60 Vbeta primers and 13 Jbeta primers went into the PCR. Some clones are missing from TCRdb's copy, which holds only in-frame ones; the method was immunoSEQ multiplex PCR. In the table there are fewer than 250,000 clones, roughly 83% of which are singletons. Study-wide results and limits: With later analysis, a missense DCLRE1C variant became linked to TCR beta V- and J-gene trimming.

Deletions cut 2 bases from V and 0 bases from J, with 11 bases between. CDR1 PRHDT and CDR2 FYEKMQ come from the germline V gene (reference sequence). The CDR3 length is 15 residues. Sequenced: PBMCs. This TCR came from a girl aged 10 to 17 in good health and CMV-seronegative. The chain combines TRBV13 with TRBJ2-7; the D is unclear. The CDR3 DNA reads TGTGCCAGCAGCTTATTAAGTGCCAGCTCCTACGAGCAGTACTTC. This sequence encodes CASSLLSASSYEQYF.